One TCR beta chain is described in this entry. The sample is drawn from a study of blood T cell repertoires in COVID-19. V gave up 3 bases and J gave up 7 bases, with 7 bases separating them. This CDR3 has 12 residues. In the authors' methods: Cell counts per sample came from amplifying reference gene primers. The protocol was immunoSEQ multiplex PCR, while the TCRdb copy is restricted to in-frame clones and leaves out a portion. V and J calls and clone size are given by that table; D and trimming were obtained from the DNA. The sample includes nearly 250,000 clones, more than 75% of them seen just once.

The sequencing input was peripheral blood. The chain recombines TRBV12-3 or TRBV12-4 with TRBJ1-5; no firm D call. The receptor's source is a woman in her fifties or sixties who had recovered from COVID-19. The CDR3 DNA reads as TGTGCCAGCAGTTTCCGGGAGCAGCCCCAGCATTTT. Its translation is CASSFREQPQHF.